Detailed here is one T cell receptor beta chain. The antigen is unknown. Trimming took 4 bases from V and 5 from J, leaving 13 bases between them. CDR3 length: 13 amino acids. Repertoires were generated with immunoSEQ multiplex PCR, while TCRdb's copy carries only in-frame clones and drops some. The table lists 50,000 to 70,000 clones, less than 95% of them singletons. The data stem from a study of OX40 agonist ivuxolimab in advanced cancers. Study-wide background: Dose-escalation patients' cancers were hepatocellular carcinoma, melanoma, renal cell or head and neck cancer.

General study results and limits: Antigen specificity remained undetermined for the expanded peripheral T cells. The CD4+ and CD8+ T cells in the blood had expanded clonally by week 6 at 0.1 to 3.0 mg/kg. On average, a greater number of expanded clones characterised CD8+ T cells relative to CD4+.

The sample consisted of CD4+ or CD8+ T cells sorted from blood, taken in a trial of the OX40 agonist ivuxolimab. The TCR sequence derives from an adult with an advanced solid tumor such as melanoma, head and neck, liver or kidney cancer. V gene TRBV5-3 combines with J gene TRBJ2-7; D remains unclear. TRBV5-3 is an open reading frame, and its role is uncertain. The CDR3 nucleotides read TGTGCCAGAAGCGACTTGGCCGGTAACGAGCAGTACTTC. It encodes CARSDLAGNEQYF.